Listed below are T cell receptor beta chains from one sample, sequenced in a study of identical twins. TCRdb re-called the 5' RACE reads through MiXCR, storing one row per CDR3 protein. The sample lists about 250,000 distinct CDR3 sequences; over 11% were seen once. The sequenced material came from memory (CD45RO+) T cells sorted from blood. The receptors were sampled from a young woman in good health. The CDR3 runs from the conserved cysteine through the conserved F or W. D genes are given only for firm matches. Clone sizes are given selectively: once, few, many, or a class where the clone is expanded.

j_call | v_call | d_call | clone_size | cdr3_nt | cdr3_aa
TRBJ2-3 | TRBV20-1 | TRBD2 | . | TGCAGTGCTAAGCCTCTGACTAGCCCTCTGCCAGATACGCAGTATTTT | CSAKPLTSPLPDTQYF
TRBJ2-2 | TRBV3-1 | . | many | TGTGCCAGCAGCTATCACGGGGGAGCCGGGGAGCTGTTTTTT | CASSYHGGAGELFF
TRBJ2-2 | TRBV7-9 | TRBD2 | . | TGTGCCAGCAGCTTAGGAGGACTAGCTGGCGGGGAGCTGTTTTTT | CASSLGGLAGGELFF
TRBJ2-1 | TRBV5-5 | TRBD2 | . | TGTGCCAGCAGCTGGGGACTAGCGGGATCTGATGAGCAGTTCTTC | CASSWGLAGSDEQFF
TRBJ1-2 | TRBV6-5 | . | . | TGTGCCAGCAGTTACAATCCAGCCACCTATGGCTACACCTTC | CASSYNPATYGYTF
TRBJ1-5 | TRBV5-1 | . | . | TGCGCCAGCAGCTTGGCAGGACATAGCAATCAGCCCCAGCATTTT | CASSLAGHSNQPQHF
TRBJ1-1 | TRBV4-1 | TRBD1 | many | TGCGCCAGCAGCCCTACAGGGGAAATCACTGAAGCTTTCTTT | CASSPTGEITEAFF
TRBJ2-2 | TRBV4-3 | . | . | TGCGCCAGCAGCCAACAAATCCGACAGGGAGGGTCCGGGGAGCTGTTTTTT | CASSQQIRQGGSGELFF
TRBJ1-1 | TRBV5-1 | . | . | TGCGCCAGCAGCTTGTGGGCAGTGAACACTGAAGCTTTCTTT | CASSLWAVNTEAFF
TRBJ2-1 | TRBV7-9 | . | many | TGTGCCAGCAGCTCCCTAGCAGGACCTCTTGAGCAGTTCTTC | CASSSLAGPLEQFF
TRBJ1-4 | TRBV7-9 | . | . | TGTGCCAGCAGCCCCACCGGGTTTAGGGCTAATGAAAAACTGTTTTTT | CASSPTGFRANEKLFF
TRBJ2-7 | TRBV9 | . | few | TGTGCCAGCAGCCCCAGGGATACTGAACTCGTCGAGCAGTACTTC | CASSPRDTELVEQYF
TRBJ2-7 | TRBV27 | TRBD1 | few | TGTGCCACCCAACAGGGGTACGAGCAGTACTTC | CATQQGYEQYF
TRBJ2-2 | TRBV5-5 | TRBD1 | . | TGTGCCAGCAGCACCGACAGGGGGCGATCCGGGGAGCTGTTTTTT | CASSTDRGRSGELFF
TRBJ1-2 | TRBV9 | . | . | TGTGCCAGCAGCGTAGTAACTAGGCTTGACTACACCTTC | CASSVVTRLDYTF
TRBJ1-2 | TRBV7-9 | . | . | TGTGCCAGCAGCGCCCAAGGACCCTCTGTTGGCTACACCTTC | CASSAQGPSVGYTF
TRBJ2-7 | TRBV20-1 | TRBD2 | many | TGCAGTGCTAGAGTGGTACTTGCTAGCGGGAGCCCAAACGAGCAGTACTTC | CSARVVLASGSPNEQYF
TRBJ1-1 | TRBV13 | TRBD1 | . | TGTGCCAGCAGCTATAACTCGGGACAGGGAGTTACTGAAGCTTTCTTT | CASSYNSGQGVTEAFF
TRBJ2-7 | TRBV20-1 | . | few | TGCAGTGCTAGAGATTATGCGGACCAGAGGGAGCAGTACTTC | CSARDYADQREQYF
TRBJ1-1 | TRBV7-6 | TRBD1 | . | TGTGCCAGCAGCGTGTATACAGGGGGGGACACTGAAGCTTTCTTT | CASSVYTGGDTEAFF
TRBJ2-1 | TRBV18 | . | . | TGTGCCAGCTCACCGAAGGACAATCCCTACAATGAGCAGTTCTTC | CASSPKDNPYNEQFF
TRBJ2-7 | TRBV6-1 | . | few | TGTGCCACTAAGGGACTCACTTACTCCTACGAGCAGTACTTC | CATKGLTYSYEQYF
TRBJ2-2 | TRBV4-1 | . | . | TGCGCCAGCAGTCGGACTCGGGACACCGGGGAGCTGTTTTTT | CASSRTRDTGELFF
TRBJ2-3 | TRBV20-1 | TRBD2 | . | TGCAGTGCTGAGGCTAGCGGGTCTAGCACAGATACGCAGTATTTT | CSAEASGSSTDTQYF
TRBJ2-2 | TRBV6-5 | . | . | TGTGCCAGCAGTTACTCGAGCGGCTTTACCGGGGAGCTGTTTTTT | CASSYSSGFTGELFF
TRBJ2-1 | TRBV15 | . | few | TGTGCCACCAGCAGCGGGGGCTCCTACAATGAGCAGTTCTTC | CATSSGGSYNEQFF
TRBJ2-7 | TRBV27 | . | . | TGTGCCAGCAGTTTAGGGGGCCTCCTTTACTTC | CASSLGGLLYF
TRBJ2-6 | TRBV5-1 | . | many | TGCGCCAGCAGCTTTAGTCCCCTCAGGGGAGGCACTGGGGCCAACGTCCTGACTTTC | CASSFSPLRGGTGANVLTF
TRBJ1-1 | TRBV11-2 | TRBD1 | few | TGTGCCAGCAGGACGACAGGGGTAGGGACTGAAGCTTTCTTT | CASRTTGVGTEAFF
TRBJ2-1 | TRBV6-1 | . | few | TGTGCCAGCAGTAGGGGGGGGTCTAGTTCCACGAGCTCCTACAATGAGCAGTTCTTC | CASSRGGSSSTSSYNEQFF
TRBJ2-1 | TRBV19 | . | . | TGTGCCAGTAATAAGGCAATCTCCTACAATGAGCAGTTCTTC | CASNKAISYNEQFF